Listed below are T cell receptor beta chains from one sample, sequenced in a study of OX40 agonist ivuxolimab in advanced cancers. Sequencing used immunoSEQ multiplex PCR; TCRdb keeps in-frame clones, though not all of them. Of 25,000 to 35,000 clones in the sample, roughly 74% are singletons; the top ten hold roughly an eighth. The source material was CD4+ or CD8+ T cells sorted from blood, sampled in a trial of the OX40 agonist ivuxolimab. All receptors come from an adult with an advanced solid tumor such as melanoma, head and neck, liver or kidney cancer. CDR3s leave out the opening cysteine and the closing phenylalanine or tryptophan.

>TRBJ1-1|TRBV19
ASSIKVKGRTEAF
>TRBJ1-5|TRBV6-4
ASSETGQGGQPQH
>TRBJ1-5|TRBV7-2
ASSLYRDSQPQH
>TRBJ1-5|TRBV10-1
ASRTGGSQPQH
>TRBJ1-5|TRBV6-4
ASSDRRVLRNQPQH
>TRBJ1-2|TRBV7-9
ASSLARNYGYT
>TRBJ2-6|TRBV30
AWTQAGANVLT
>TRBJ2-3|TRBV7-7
ASSPREEGVQY
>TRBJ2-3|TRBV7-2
ASSLGGLIDTQY
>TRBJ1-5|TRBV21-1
ASSKIRVVGNQPQH
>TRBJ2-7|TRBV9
ASSVSGQVHEQY
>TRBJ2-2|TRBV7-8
ASSLGGRSGELF
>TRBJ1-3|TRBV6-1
APGEGRTNTIY
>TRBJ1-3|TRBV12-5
ASGPSGGSGNTIY
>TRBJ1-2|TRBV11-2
ASSYGQAYGYT
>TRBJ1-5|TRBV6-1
ASAGAGNQPQH
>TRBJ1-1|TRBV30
AWTPPGGRAAF
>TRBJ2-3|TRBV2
ASSPDRGGGTQY
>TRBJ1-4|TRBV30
AWSPGQGHAGEKLF
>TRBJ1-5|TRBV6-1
ASSQGVVPNQPQH
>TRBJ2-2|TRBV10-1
ASSKDGAGGELF
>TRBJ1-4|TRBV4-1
ASSHGTNNRDEKLF
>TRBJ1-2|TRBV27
AIPVGGSEYYGYT
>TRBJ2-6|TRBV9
ASSPLSRGPDSGANVLT
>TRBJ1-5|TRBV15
ATRNTGRKLDQPQH
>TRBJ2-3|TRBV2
ASISGSADTQY
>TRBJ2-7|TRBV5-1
ASRRTGVENEQY
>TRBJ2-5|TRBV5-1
ASSSRLISGETQY
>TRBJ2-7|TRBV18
ASSRDTLEQY
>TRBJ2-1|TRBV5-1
ASSLVGYEQF
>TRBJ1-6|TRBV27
ASTGQGSSPLH
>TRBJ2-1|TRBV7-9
ASSSPGLGAYNEQF
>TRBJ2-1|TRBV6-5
ASRGQLYNEQF
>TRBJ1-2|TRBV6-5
ASYQTGMAT
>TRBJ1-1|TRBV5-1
ASSLGGRITEAF
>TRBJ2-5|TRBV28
ASSSPAGGQETQY
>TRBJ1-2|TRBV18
ASSLGQGNYGYT
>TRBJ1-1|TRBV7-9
ASSLLGLHTEAF
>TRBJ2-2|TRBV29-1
SVAGVRELF
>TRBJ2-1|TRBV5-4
ASSFLGPYNEQF
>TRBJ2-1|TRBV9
ASSAPGLGYEQF
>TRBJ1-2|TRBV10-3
AISEREDGYT
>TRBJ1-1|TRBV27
ASSKNGQGPRVTEAF
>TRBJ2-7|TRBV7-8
ASAQSGQGYEQY
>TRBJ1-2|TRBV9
ASSVGGTVNSDYGYT
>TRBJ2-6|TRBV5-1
ASSLGSGANVLT
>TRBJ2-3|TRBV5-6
ASSQLAKSSTDTQY
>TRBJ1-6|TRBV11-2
ASSQGVNSPLH
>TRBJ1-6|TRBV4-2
ASSRRQDNSPLH
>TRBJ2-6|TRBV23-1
ASSLRDRESGANVLT
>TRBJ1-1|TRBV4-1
ASSQDRWSRPAF
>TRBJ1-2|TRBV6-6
ASSLWGTGGYT
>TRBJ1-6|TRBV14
ASSFVQNNSPLH
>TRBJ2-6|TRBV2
ASSGVSGANVLT
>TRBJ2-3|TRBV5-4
ASSLHESDTQY
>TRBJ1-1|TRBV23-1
ASPEGPPMNTEAF